A single sample is the source of the 15 T cell receptor beta chains below, sequenced in a study of vaccination effects on CD4 cells after COVID-19. In the ViraFEST assay, antigen-specific CD4+ clonotypes were identified by expansion after peptide-pool stimulation. Subsequent to a culture period of about ten days, CD4+ T cells were isolated. Either the mRNA-1273 or the BNT162b2 vaccine was given to participants as two doses. Measured with immunoSEQ multiplex PCR; TCRdb has only the in-frame clones, and not every one. The sample includes fewer than 90,000 clones, over 70% of them seen just once. Their antigens remain unidentified. Sequences were derived from CD4+ T cells from PBMCs cultured with HCoV-OC43 spike peptides, sampled after COVID-19 vaccination. The subset is: HCoV-OC43 spike overlapping peptide pool stimulation. The receptors come from a human donor who received a COVID-19 vaccine.

This clone showed up just a few times. J is TRBJ2-6 and V is TRBV2; D gene unclear. V was trimmed by 2 bases and J by 2 bases, leaving 7 bases between them. The CDR3 is made up of 15 amino acids. Germline V gene data show CDR1 as SNHLY and CDR2 as FYNNEI. The CDR3 sequence is CASSESGAGANVLTF. CDR3 in DNA: TGTGCCAGCAGTGAATCTGGGGCTGGGGCCAACGTCCTGACTTTC. Supplemented by reference TRBV2 and TRBJ2-6, the full variable domain reads EPEVTQTPSHQVTQMGQEVILRCVPISNHLYFYWYRQILGQKVEFLVSFYNNEISEKSEIFDDQFSVERPDGSNFTLKIRSTKLEDSAMYFCASSESGAGANVLTFGAGSRLTVL.

This clone was counted a few times. The chain is built from TRBV19 and TRBJ1-2, with D uncertain. V lost 6 bases and J lost 0, with 8 bases in between. The germline V gene has CDR1 LNHDA and CDR2 SQIVND (reference sequence). The CDR3 spans 13 residues. CDR3 amino acids: CASSARANYGYTF. The CDR3 DNA reads as TGTGCCAGTAGCGCTCGAGCTAACTATGGCTACACCTTC.

The V gene is TRBV3-1 (or the pseudogene TRBV3-2), the J gene TRBJ2-1, with D maybe TRBD2 (7 bases). The CDR3 sequence is 18 residues long. Germline V gives CDR1 LGHDT, CDR2 YNNKEL (reference sequence). Trimming pared 0 bases from V and 5 bases from J, leaving 20 bases between. This chain's CDR3 is CASSQDFGYRGADNEQFF. For the CDR3, the DNA is TGTGCCAGCAGCCAAGATTTTGGGTACCGGGGGGCGGACAATGAGCAGTTCTTC.

The CDR3: CASSPPGQGVLSNQPQHF. CDR3 DNA: TGTGCCAGCTCACCACCGGGACAGGGGGTTCTAAGCAATCAGCCCCAGCATTTT. The rearrangement links TRBV18 to TRBJ1-5; 11 bases match TRBD1. Germline CDR1 and CDR2: KGHSH and LQKENI. This CDR3 is 18 amino acids long. After removal of 0 bases from V and 1 base from J, the junction contained 5 bases not matched to a gene.

The rearrangement links TRBV12-3 or TRBV12-4 to TRBJ2-2; D is ambiguous. V was clipped by 4 bases and J by 2 bases, with 5 bases between them. This CDR3 has 13 residues. The CDR3 here is CASSSRNTGELFF. The CDR3 DNA reads TGTGCCAGCAGTTCAAGAAACACCGGGGAGCTGTTTTTT.

This chain joins TRBV28 and TRBJ1-5; 9 nucleotides line up with TRBD1. Germline loops: CDR1 MDHEN, CDR2 SYDVKM. The V gene end was trimmed by 3 bases and the J gene end by 4 bases; junction bases not matched to a gene: 13. The CDR3 is 18 residues long. The CDR3 DNA follows: TGTGCCAGCAGTTTTCCGGGACAGGGAAGAGGAGTAAATCAGCCCCAGCATTTT. Translating gives CASSFPGQGRGVNQPQHF.

The table lists this clone with many counts. J is TRBJ2-7 and V is TRBV27; D unclear. Germline V gene data show CDR1 as MNHEY and CDR2 as SMNVEV (reference sequence). This CDR3 has 14 amino acids. V was shortened by 0 bases and J by 0 bases, with 6 bases between the two germline ends. CDR3 in amino acids: CASSLSLSSYEQYV. The CDR3 DNA sequence: TGTGCCAGCAGTTTATCTTTAAGCTCCTACGAGCAGTACGTC.

This chain links TRBV6-5 with TRBJ2-6, with a weak D call TRBD1 (6 bases). Trimming shortened V by 8 bases and J by 2 bases, and 13 bases separated the two germline ends. The length of the CDR3 is 15 residues. The germline V gene has CDR1 MNHEY and CDR2 SVGAGI. The CDR3 reads CASLLAGAGANVLTF. The CDR3 DNA follows: TGTGCCAGCTTATTGGCAGGGGCTGGGGCCAACGTCCTGACTTTC.

The CDR3 bases are TGTGCCAGCAGCGGGGGGGCTAATGAAAAACTGTTTTTT. It translates to CASSGGANEKLFF. This chain uses TRBV6-5 with TRBJ1-4, with D possibly TRBD1 on 5 matching bases. CDR1 is MNHEY, CDR2 SVGAGI, per germline. This CDR3 is 13 amino acids long. The V gene lost 6 bases and the J gene lost 3 bases, with 8 bases spanning the gap.

The chain is built from TRBV24-1 and TRBJ1-2, with D possibly matching TRBD1 (6 bases). CDR3 length equals 13 residues. Germline lookup yields CDR1 KGHDR and CDR2 SFDVKD. The ends were cut back, 3 bases at V and 3 bases at J, with 7 bases in the middle. The CDR3 sequence: CATSDRGYYGYTF. The DNA for the CDR3 is TGTGCCACCAGTGATAGGGGGTACTATGGCTACACCTTC.

The chain carries TRBV7-8 and TRBJ1-5; D ambiguous. The CDR3 extends over 15 amino acids. V lost 6 bases, J lost 0 bases, and 12 bases lay in between. Germline-derived CDR1 and CDR2 are SGHVS and FQNEAQ. CDR3 bases: TGTGCCAGCAGTAGTAGCCCGCATAGCAATCAGCCCCAGCATTTT. Translation: CASSSSPHSNQPQHF.

The V and J genes are TRBV13 and TRBJ1-4; unclear D gene. This CDR3 is 14 amino acids long. V lost 2 bases to trimming and J lost 7 bases, with 11 bases between them. The germline V gene has CDR1 PRHDT and CDR2 FYEKMQ (reference sequence). CDR3 DNA sequence: TGTGCCAGCAGCTTAAACGTGCACTCTGAAAAACTGTTTTTT. It specifies CASSLNVHSEKLFF.

This clone occurred a few times. The V and J genes are TRBV5-1 and TRBJ1-4; possible D gene TRBD1, 6 bases. Trimming shortened V by 4 bases and J by 7 bases, and 17 bases separated the two germline ends. Germline CDR1 is SGHRS and CDR2 is YFSETQ. The length of the CDR3 is 15 residues. In nucleotides, the CDR3 is TGCGCCAGCAGCCTTTTTGGGGGCGCGGGTGAAAAACTGTTTTTT. Protein product: CASSLFGGAGEKLFF.

V usage is TRBV14 and J usage is TRBJ1-2; 7 bases agree with TRBD1. Trimming cost V 4 bases and J 7 bases; bases outside gene matches: 12. The germline V gene has CDR1 SGHDN and CDR2 FVKESK. The CDR3 loop spans 15 amino acids. CDR3 residues: CASSPTQGGAGGYTF. The CDR3 nucleotides read TGTGCCAGCAGCCCGACCCAGGGGGGCGCCGGTGGCTACACCTTC.

This sequence joins TRBV9 and TRBJ1-3; 9 nucleotides align to TRBD1. V dropped 4 bases and J dropped 2; count of bases not matched to a gene: 4. The CDR3 sequence is 15 residues long. The germline CDR1 and CDR2 sequences are SGDLS and YYNGEE. Here the CDR3 DNA reads TGTGCCAGCAGCTCAGGACAGGGGACTGGAAACACCATATATTTT. Amino acid sequence: CASSSGQGTGNTIYF.